This T cell receptor beta chain comes out of a study of cytomegalovirus exposure and HLA in healthy donors. Study-level information: A subsequent analysis reported that the roughly 120 validation repertoires were produced on the same platform that had also been used for the 550 to 750 first-cohort repertoires. Study-wide points: Cytomegalovirus status was reportedly diagnosed by the classifier with high specificity and sensitivity. Some public TCRs appeared in many individuals, while most sequences were rare.

About this clone: No antigen is known for it.

Clones were sequenced by immunoSEQ multiplex PCR, and TCRdb holds only the in-frame ones, with some missing. The sample lists 150,000 or so clones; around 82% were seen once. Germline assignment: CDR1 SQVTM and CDR2 ANQGSEA. Trimming cost V 4 bases and J 4 bases; bases outside gene matches: 6. The CDR3 sequence is 13 residues long. The sample was PBMCs. The chain recombines TRBV29-1 with TRBJ1-1, with TRBD1 matching 7 bases. This TCR derives from a man aged 25 to 40 in good health and CMV-seropositive. CDR3 DNA sequence: TGCAGCGTTGTAGGGGGCGTAGGCACTGAAGCTTTCTTT. It yields the protein CSVVGGVGTEAFF.